These 24 T cell receptor beta chains were sequenced from one sample in a study of T cells in Graves' hyperthyroidism and ophthalmopathy. TCR beta CDR3 sequences were amplified from RNA transcripts. With the HTBI primer set, the TCR CDR3 went through a first round of RT-PCR. TCRdb reprocessed the multiplex PCR reads with MiXCR, giving one entry per CDR3 protein. There are around 690,000 distinct CDR3 sequences in the sample; around 20% occur only once, and over 30% lies in the top ten. Sequencing was performed on blood. Source of these receptors: a man aged 30-40 years with Graves' ophthalmopathy.

The chain joins TRBV24-1 to TRBJ2-2; 8 nucleotides match TRBD1. Germline V gives CDR1 KGHDR, CDR2 SFDVKD. Trimming at V came to 3 bases and at J to 4 bases, leaving 6 bases not matched to a gene. The CDR3 is 16 amino acids. This chain's CDR3 is CATSDAGTGITGELFF. The CDR3 nucleotides read TGTGCCACCAGTGATGCCGGGACAGGTATCACCGGGGAGCTGTTTTTT.

This rearrangement joins TRBV20-1 to TRBJ2-2; perhaps TRBD1 as D (5 bases). This CDR3 comprises 13 residues. Looked up from germline, CDR1 is DFQATT and CDR2 is SNEGSKA (reference sequence). Trimming shortened V by 3 bases and J by 8 bases, and 13 bases separated the two germline ends. The CDR3 coding sequence is TGCAGTGCTAGGCCAGGGTTATTGGGGGAGCTGTTTTTT. It is translated as CSARPGLLGELFF.

The sample holds a few counts of this clonotype. The chain carries TRBV6-2 or TRBV6-3 and TRBJ2-7; 7 nucleotides align to TRBD2. The CDR3 covers 14 residues. V was clipped by 6 bases and J by 7 bases; unmatched bases: 12. Germline CDR1 reads MNHEY; CDR2 reads SVGEGT. CDR3 sequence reads: CASRIFLREAEQYF. DNA of the CDR3: TGTGCCAGCAGAATATTTTTACGGGAGGCTGAGCAGTACTTC.

The chain links TRBV18 to TRBJ2-2; unclear D gene. Trimming left V 4 bases short and J 1 base short, with 13 bases between. The CDR3 runs 16 residues. Per germline, CDR1 KGHSH and CDR2 LQKENI. DNA for the CDR3: TGTGCCAGCTCACTATCCGCTAGTGAGAACACCGGGGAGCTGTTTTTT. Amino acids: CASSLSASENTGELFF.

This clonotype was detected only once. The rearrangement links TRBV2 to TRBJ1-2, with D tentatively TRBD1 (5 bases). The length of the CDR3 is 14 residues. Germline CDR1 and CDR2: SNHLY and FYNNEI. Trimming left V 4 bases short and J 4 bases short, with 13 bases between. CDR3 nucleotide sequence: TGTGCCAGCAGTGCGCAGGGAAGTGGCTATGGCTACACCTTC. It specifies CASSAQGSGYGYTF.

The CDR3: CASSQPGENNEQFF. The DNA of the CDR3 is TGTGCCAGCAGTCAACCCGGGGAAAACAATGAGCAGTTCTTC. This chain links TRBV28 with TRBJ2-1; TRBD2 might be the D (5 bases). The CDR3 extends over 14 amino acids. V dropped 5 bases and J dropped 5 bases, with 13 bases sitting between them. Per the germline V gene, CDR1 is MDHEN and CDR2 is SYDVKM.

This clonotype turned up a few times. The chain couples TRBV27 to TRBJ1-5, with 11 positions matching TRBD1. After removal of 6 bases from V and 1 base from J, the junction contained 14 bases not matched to a gene. Looked up from germline, CDR1 is MNHEY and CDR2 is SMNVEV (reference sequence). The CDR3 has 19 amino acids. The CDR3 is CASSPSGTGGRRSNQPQHF. DNA of the CDR3: TGTGCCAGCAGCCCCTCCGGGACAGGGGGGCGACGGAGCAATCAGCCCCAGCATTTT.

The chain has TRBV6-5 and TRBJ1-6; no definite D call. The V and J ends lost 0 bases and 7 bases respectively, with 19 bases between them. The CDR3 totals 18 residues. Germline lookup yields CDR1 MNHEY and CDR2 SVGAGI. The CDR3 is CASSYSGLALPGNSPLHF. The CDR3 DNA is TGTGCCAGCAGTTACTCGGGCCTAGCGCTCCCCGGGAATTCACCCCTCCACTTT.

This chain joins TRBV6-2 or TRBV6-3 and TRBJ2-5; D not resolved. There are 15 residues in the CDR3. Germline-derived CDR1 and CDR2 are MNHEY and SVGEGT. Trimming removed 2 bases from V and 5 bases from J, with 15 bases in between. CDR3: CASSYRSLLRETQYF. CDR3 bases: TGTGCCAGCAGTTACCGGAGCCTCCTGAGGGAGACCCAGTACTTC.

This clonotype was seen once. This chain uses TRBV7-6 with TRBJ1-1; the D gene is possibly TRBD1 (5 bases). Trimming took off 6 bases at V and 4 bases at J, with 15 bases between the two ends. CDR3 length: 14 residues. The germline V gene has CDR1 SGHVS and CDR2 FNYEAQ. DNA of the CDR3: TGTGCCAGCAGTCTTACTATGGGGCCCACTGAAGCTTTCTTT. This encodes CASSLTMGPTEAFF.

V and J are TRBV24-1 and TRBJ2-1, with 7 nucleotides matching TRBD1. The germline CDR1 and CDR2 sequences are KGHDR and SFDVKD. V lost 4 bases to trimming and J lost 7 bases; unmatched junction nucleotides: 6. This CDR3 is 14 amino acids long. CDR3 amino acids: CATSDPGQKNEQFF. CDR3 in DNA: TGTGCCACCAGTGACCCGGGACAGAAGAATGAGCAGTTCTTC.

This clonotype has only a few counts. J is TRBJ1-1 and V is TRBV10-3; 10 bases align to TRBD1. The CDR3 runs 16 residues. The germline V gene has CDR1 ENHRY and CDR2 SYGVKD. The V and J ends lost 5 bases and 1 base, in that order; junction bases with no gene match: 7. The CDR3 region is CAISLRQGARNTEAFF. CDR3 in DNA: TGTGCCATCAGTCTCCGACAGGGGGCCAGGAACACTGAAGCTTTCTTT.

This clonotype was recorded many times. V and J are TRBV7-2 and TRBJ2-5; 7 bases align to TRBD1. This CDR3 comprises 16 residues. After removal of 0 bases from V and 5 bases from J, the junction contained 9 bases not matched to a gene. Looked up from germline, CDR1 is SGHTA and CDR2 is FQGNSA. The CDR3 is CASSLAGSGGGETQYF. CDR3 coding DNA: TGTGCCAGCAGCTTAGCGGGGTCAGGGGGTGGGGAGACCCAGTACTTC.

This clonotype was detected only a few times. J is TRBJ2-1 and V is TRBV19, with D perhaps matching TRBD2 (5 bases). V was clipped by 0 bases and J by 0 bases, with 9 bases between them. CDR1 and CDR2 (germline): LNHDA, SQIVND (reference sequence). The CDR3 totals 16 residues. CDR3 bases: TGTGCCAGTAGTATAGACAGCGGAAGCTCCTACAATGAGCAGTTCTTC. It yields the protein CASSIDSGSSYNEQFF.

This clonotype turned up a few times. This chain links TRBV29-1 with TRBJ2-5; 7 bases are shared with TRBD2. J gave up 4 bases and V 4 bases, and 6 bases lay outside the gene matches. The CDR3 totals 13 residues. CDR1 SQVTM and CDR2 ANQGSEA come from the germline V gene. As DNA, the CDR3 is TGCAGCGTTGGGGCGGGAGAGGCAGAGACCCAGTACTTC. It yields the protein CSVGAGEAETQYF.

The gene calls are TRBV7-8 and TRBJ1-5; 8 bases agree with TRBD1. CDR1 and CDR2 from the germline V gene are SGHVS and FQNEAQ. After removal of 2 bases from V and 5 bases from J, the junction contained 2 bases not matched to a gene. CDR3 length equals 14 residues. CDR3 region: CASSLWTGYQPQHF. DNA for the CDR3: TGTGCCAGCAGCTTATGGACAGGGTATCAGCCCCAGCATTTT.

This clonotype came up many times. The chain uses TRBV2 and TRBJ2-1, with 9 bases identical to TRBD2. After removal of 7 bases from V and 9 bases from J, the junction contained 4 bases not matched to a gene. CDR1 is SNHLY and CDR2 is FYNNEI in the germline V gene. The CDR3 totals 12 residues. Here the CDR3 reads CASIGAGGEQFF. The CDR3, as DNA: TGTGCCAGCATCGGAGCGGGAGGTGAGCAGTTCTTC.

The chain joins TRBV20-1 to TRBJ2-1; 11 bases line up with TRBD2. The V and J ends lost 5 bases and 4 bases, in that order; junction bases with no gene match: 10. The CDR3 runs 16 residues. The V gene's germline CDR1 is DFQATT and CDR2 SNEGSKA (reference sequence). This CDR3 reads CSARNRGTSGYNEQFF. CDR3 sequence (DNA): TGCAGTGCTCGCAACCGAGGGACTAGCGGATACAATGAGCAGTTCTTC.

The V call is TRBV10-3, the J call TRBJ2-7, with D maybe TRBD1 (7 bases). V was shortened by 2 bases and J by 0 bases, with 14 bases between the two germline ends. The V gene's germline CDR1 is ENHRY and CDR2 SYGVKD. The CDR3 is made up of 16 amino acids. For the CDR3, the DNA is TGTGCCATCAGTGAGGGTCGACAGGGAGGCTCCTACGAGCAGTACTTC. This codes for CAISEGRQGGSYEQYF.

The chain combines TRBV9 with TRBJ2-4, with 8 bases matching TRBD2. Germline loops: CDR1 SGDLS, CDR2 YYNGEE. Trimming cost V 0 bases and J 7 bases; bases outside gene matches: 6. The CDR3 totals 15 residues. The CDR3 region has the DNA TGTGCCAGCAGCGTAGGGTCGGGAGGGCTGAACATTCAGTACTTC. This codes for CASSVGSGGLNIQYF.

This clonotype has a count of ten or more. The CDR3 region has the DNA TGTGCCAGCAGTGAAGCCCCGATCGTGACGGTCGATGAGCAGTTCTTC. Translated: CASSEAPIVTVDEQFF. V gene TRBV2 combines with J gene TRBJ2-1; D is unresolved. Looked up from germline, CDR1 is SNHLY and CDR2 is FYNNEI. This CDR3 is built from 16 residues. Between the trimmed V and J ends, which lost 0 bases and 8 bases, there was a span of 17 bases.

This clonotype was detected a few times. The rearrangement joins TRBV25-1 to TRBJ2-1; D is perhaps TRBD1 (6 bases). Trimming left V 5 bases short and J 2 bases short, with 19 bases between. Germline V gene lookup returns CDR1 MGHDK and CDR2 SYGVNS. This CDR3 contains 17 residues. The CDR3 coding sequence is TGTGCCAGCAGTCCCCTCCAACAGGGACCAACCTACAATGAGCAGTTCTTC. It codes for CASSPLQQGPTYNEQFF.

The chain recombines TRBV27 with TRBJ2-7, with 7 bases aligning to TRBD1. Trimming at V came to 9 bases and at J to 0 bases, leaving 2 bases not matched to a gene. Germline-derived CDR1 and CDR2 are MNHEY and SMNVEV (reference sequence). This CDR3 is 12 amino acids long. CDR3 DNA sequence: TGTGCCAGTTGGGACAGCTCCTACGAGCAGTACTTC. This translates into CASWDSSYEQYF.

On this clonotype itself: A junction end diverges from the germline sequence, so it may reflect a read error. The V call is TRBV28, the J call TRBJ2-5; D perhaps matches TRBD2 (6 bases). Germline V gene lookup returns CDR1 MDHEN and CDR2 SYDVKM. The CDR3 totals 16 residues. The DNA for the CDR3 is TGTGCCATCAGTGGATCGGGACTGCTCATCACTGAGACCCAGTACTTC. The encoded protein is CAISGSGLLITETQYF.